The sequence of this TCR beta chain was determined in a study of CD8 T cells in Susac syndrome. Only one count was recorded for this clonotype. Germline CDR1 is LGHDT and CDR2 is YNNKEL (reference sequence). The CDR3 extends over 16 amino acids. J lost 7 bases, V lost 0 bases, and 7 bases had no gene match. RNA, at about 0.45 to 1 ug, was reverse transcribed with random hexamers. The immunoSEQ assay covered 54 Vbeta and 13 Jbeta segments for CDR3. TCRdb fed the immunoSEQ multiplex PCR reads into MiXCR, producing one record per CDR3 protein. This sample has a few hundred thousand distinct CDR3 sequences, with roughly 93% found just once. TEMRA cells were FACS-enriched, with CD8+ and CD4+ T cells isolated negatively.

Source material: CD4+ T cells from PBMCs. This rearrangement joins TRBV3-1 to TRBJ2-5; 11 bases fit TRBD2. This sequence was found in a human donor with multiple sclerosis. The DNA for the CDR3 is TGTGCCAGCAGCCAAGAACTAGCGGGGGCCGGGGGGACCCAGTACTTC. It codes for CASSQELAGAGGTQYF.